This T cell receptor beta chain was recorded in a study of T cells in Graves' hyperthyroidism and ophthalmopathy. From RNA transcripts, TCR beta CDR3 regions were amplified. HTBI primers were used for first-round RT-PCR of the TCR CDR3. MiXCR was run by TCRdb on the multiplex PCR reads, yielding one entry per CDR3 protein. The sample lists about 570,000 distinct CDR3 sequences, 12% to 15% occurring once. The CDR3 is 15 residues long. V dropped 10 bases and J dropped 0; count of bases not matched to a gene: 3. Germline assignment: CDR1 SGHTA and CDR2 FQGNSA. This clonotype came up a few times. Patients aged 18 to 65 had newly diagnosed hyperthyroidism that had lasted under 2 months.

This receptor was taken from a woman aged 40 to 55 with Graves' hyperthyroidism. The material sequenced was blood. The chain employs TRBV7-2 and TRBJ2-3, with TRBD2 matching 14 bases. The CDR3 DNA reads TGTGCCATCGGGACTAGCGGGAGTAGCACAGATACGCAGTATTTT. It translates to CAIGTSGSSTDTQYF.